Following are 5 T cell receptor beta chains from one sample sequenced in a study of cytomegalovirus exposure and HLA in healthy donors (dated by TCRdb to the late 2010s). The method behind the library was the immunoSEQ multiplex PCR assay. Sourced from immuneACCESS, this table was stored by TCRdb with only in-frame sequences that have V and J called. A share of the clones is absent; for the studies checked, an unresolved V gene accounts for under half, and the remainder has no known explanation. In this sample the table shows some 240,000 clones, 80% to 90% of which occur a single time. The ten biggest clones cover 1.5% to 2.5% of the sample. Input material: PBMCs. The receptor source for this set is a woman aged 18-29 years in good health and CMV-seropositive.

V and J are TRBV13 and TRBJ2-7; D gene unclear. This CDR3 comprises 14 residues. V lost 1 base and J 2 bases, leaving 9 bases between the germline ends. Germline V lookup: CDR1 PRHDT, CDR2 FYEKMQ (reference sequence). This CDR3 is CASSLDAGTYEQYF. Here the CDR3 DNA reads TGTGCCAGCAGCTTAGATGCAGGAACCTACGAGCAGTACTTC.

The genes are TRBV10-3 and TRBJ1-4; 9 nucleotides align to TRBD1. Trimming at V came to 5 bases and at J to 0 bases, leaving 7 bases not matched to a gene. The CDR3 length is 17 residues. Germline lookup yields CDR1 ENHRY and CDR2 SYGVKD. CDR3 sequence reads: CAISLGQGNPTNEKLFF. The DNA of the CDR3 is TGTGCCATCAGTTTGGGACAGGGAAACCCAACTAATGAAAAACTGTTTTTT.

CDR3 in amino acids: CASRRKLAGALETQYF. The CDR3, as DNA: TGTGCCAGCAGGAGGAAACTAGCGGGAGCACTAGAGACCCAGTACTTC. The V and J genes are TRBV2 and TRBJ2-5; 11 bases align to TRBD2. Germline CDR1 SNHLY, CDR2 FYNNEI. The CDR3 length is 16 residues. J was trimmed by 4 bases and V by 6 bases; bases with no gene match: 10.

CDR3 loop: CASSPERGLHGYTF. CDR3 sequence (DNA): TGTGCCAGCTCACCAGAGAGGGGGTTGCATGGCTACACCTTC. This rearrangement joins TRBV18 to TRBJ1-2; possibly TRBD1 for D (6 bases). Trimming stripped 2 bases from V and 6 bases from J, with 13 bases between. Germline values: CDR1 KGHSH, CDR2 LQKENI. This CDR3 is 14 amino acids long.

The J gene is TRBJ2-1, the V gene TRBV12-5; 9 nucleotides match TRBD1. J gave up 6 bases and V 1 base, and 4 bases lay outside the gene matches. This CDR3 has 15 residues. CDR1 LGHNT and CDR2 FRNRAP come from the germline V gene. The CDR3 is CASGLAGTGTNEQFF. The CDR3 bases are TGTGCTAGTGGTTTGGCCGGGACAGGGACCAATGAGCAGTTCTTC.